Here is one T cell receptor beta chain with its context. No antigen is known for it. The entry originates in a study of shared clonotypes between healthy human individuals. Per germline, CDR1 SEHNR and CDR2 FQNEAQ (reference sequence). The CDR3 contains 15 residues. The trim removed 2 bases at V and 4 bases at J, leaving 2 bases unmatched. This table comes from immunoSEQ multiplex PCR, and its TCRdb copy is limited to in-frame clones, with some not included. The sample lists 2 million to 2.5 million clones; 93% were seen once. Study-wide findings and caveats: The study drew on few donors, limiting represented genetic and exposure-history diversity.

Sequenced: naive CD4+ T cells from PBMCs. Documented subset: CD45RA+ positively selected. This TCR was recovered from a man aged 18 to 29 in good health. Some clones in this sample may be carry-over from other donors' samples. This chain joins TRBV7-9 and TRBJ2-2, with TRBD1 identical over 9 bases. The CDR3 reads CASSLTGGGTGELFF. CDR3 coding DNA: TGTGCCAGCAGCTTAACAGGGGGCGGCACCGGGGAGCTGTTTTTT.